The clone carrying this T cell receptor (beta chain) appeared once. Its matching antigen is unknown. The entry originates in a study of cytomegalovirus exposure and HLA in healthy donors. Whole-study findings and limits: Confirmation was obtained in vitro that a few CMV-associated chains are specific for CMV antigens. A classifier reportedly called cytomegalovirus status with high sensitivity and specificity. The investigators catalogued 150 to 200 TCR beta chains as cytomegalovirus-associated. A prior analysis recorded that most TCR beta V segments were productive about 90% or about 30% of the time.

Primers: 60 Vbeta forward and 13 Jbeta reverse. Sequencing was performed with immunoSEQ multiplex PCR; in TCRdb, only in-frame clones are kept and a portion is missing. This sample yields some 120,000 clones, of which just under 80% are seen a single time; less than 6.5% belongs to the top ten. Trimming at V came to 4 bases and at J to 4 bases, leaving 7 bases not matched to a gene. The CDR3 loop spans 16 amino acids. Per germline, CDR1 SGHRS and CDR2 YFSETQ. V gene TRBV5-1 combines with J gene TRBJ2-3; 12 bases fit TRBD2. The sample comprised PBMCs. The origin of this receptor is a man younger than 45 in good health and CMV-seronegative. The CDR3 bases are TGCGCCAGCAGCCCTTCGACTAGCGGGAGTGCAGATACGCAGTATTTT. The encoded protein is CASSPSTSGSADTQYF.